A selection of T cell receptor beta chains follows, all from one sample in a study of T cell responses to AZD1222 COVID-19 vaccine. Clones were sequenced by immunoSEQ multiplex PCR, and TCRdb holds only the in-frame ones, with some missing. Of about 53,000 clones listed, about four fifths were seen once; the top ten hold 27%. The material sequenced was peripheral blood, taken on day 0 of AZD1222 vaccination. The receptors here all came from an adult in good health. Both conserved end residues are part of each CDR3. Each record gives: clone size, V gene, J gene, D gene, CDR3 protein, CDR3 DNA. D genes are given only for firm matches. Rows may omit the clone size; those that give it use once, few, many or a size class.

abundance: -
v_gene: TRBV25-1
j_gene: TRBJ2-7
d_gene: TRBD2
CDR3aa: CASSLSGEPVHEQYF
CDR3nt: TGTGCCAGCAGTTTAAGCGGGGAGCCTGTCCACGAGCAGTACTTC

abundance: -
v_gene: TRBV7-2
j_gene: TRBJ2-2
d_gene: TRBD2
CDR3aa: CASSLNPSGNTGELFF
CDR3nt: TGTGCCAGCAGCTTAAACCCTAGCGGAAACACCGGGGAGCTGTTTTTT

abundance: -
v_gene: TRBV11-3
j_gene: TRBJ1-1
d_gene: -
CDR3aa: CASSSDRQNTEAFF
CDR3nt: TGTGCCAGCAGCTCCGACAGGCAGAACACTGAAGCTTTCTTT

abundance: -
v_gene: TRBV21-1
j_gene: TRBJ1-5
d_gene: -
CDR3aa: CASSKKVWSGNQPQHF
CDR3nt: TGTGCCAGCAGCAAAAAAGTGTGGTCTGGCAATCAGCCCCAGCATTTT

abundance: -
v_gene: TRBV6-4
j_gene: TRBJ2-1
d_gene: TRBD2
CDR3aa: CASSLGLAGVNNEQFF
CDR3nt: TGTGCCAGCAGCCTGGGTCTAGCGGGAGTTAACAATGAGCAGTTCTTC

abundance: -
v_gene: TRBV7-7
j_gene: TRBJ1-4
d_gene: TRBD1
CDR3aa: CASSPVFGTDRLFF
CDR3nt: TGTGCCAGCAGCCCCGTATTTGGGACAGACCGTCTGTTTTTT

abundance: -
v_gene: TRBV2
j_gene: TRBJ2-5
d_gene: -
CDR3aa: CASARQSVGETQYF
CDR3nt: TGTGCCAGCGCAAGACAGTCGGTGGGAGAGACCCAGTACTTC

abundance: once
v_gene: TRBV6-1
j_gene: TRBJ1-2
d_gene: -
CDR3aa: CASSEVTVNYGYTF
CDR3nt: TGTGCCAGCAGTGAGGTTACGGTTAACTATGGCTACACCTTC

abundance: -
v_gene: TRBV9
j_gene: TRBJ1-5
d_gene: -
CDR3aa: CASSPRGVDQPQHF
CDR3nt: TGTGCCAGCAGCCCGCGCGGGGTCGATCAGCCCCAGCATTTT

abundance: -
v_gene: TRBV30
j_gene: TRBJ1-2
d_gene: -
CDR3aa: CAWRIPANYGYTF
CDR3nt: TGTGCCTGGAGAATCCCAGCCAACTATGGCTACACCTTC

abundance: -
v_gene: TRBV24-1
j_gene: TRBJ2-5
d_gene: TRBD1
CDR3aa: CATSESGTGGFETQYF
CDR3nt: TGTGCCACCAGTGAGTCCGGGACAGGGGGCTTTGAGACCCAGTACTTC

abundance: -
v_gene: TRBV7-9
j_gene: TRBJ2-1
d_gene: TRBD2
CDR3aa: CASSWVPGLAANEQFF
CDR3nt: TGTGCCAGCAGCTGGGTACCGGGACTAGCGGCCAATGAGCAGTTCTTC

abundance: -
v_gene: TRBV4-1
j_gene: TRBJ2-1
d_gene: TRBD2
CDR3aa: CASSRGLAGAGQFF
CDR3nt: TGCGCCAGCAGCCGTGGACTAGCGGGAGCCGGGCAGTTCTTC

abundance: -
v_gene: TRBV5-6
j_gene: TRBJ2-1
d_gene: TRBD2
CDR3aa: CASSAVAGGTSNEQFF
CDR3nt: TGTGCCAGCAGCGCCGTAGCGGGAGGGACCTCCAATGAGCAGTTCTTC

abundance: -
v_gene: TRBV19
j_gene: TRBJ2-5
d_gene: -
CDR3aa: CASSIRVQETQYF
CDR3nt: TGTGCCAGTAGTATTAGGGTCCAAGAGACCCAGTACTTC

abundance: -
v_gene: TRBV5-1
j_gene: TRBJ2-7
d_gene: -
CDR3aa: CASSLAAGSSYEQYF
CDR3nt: TGCGCCAGCAGCTTGGCGGCAGGGAGCTCCTACGAGCAGTACTTC

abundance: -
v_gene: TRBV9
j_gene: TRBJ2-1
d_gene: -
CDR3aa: CASSASLTGNEQFF
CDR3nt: TGTGCCAGCAGCGCATCCCTCACCGGTAATGAGCAGTTCTTC

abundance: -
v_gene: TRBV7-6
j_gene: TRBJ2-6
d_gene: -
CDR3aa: CASSLASEGVATF
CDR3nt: TGTGCCAGCAGCTTGGCCTCCGAGGGGGTGGCGACTTTC

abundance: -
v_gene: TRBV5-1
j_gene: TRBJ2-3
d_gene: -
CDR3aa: CASSPSASSSDTQYF
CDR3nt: TGCGCCAGCAGCCCCTCTGCCTCCTCGTCTGATACGCAGTATTTT

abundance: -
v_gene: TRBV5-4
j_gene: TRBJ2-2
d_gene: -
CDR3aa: CASSSATANTGELFF
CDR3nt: TGTGCCAGCAGCTCGGCGACAGCGAACACCGGGGAGCTGTTTTTT

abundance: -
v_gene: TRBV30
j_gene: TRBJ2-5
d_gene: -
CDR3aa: CAWTIPPGETQYF
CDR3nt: TGTGCCTGGACCATTCCCCCTGGGGAGACCCAGTACTTC

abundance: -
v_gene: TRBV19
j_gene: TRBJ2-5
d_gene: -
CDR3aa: CASSKGGGWGQETQYF
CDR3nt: TGTGCCAGTAGTAAAGGGGGGGGATGGGGACAAGAGACCCAGTACTTC

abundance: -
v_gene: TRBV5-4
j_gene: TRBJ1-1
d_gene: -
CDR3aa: CASSPRAGVDTEAFF
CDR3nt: TGTGCCAGCAGCCCCCGGGCAGGGGTGGACACTGAAGCTTTCTTT

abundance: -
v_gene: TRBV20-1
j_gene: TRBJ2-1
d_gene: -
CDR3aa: CSASPPGRSVGNEQFF
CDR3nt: TGCAGTGCTAGTCCCCCCGGACGGAGCGTCGGGAATGAGCAGTTCTTC

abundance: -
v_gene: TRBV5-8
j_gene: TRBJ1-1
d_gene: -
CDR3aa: CASSLFRDAEAFF
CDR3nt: TGTGCCAGCAGCTTGTTCAGGGACGCTGAAGCTTTCTTT

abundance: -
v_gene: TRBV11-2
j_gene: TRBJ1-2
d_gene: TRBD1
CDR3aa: CASSFSTGTGDGYTF
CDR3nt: TGTGCCAGCAGCTTTAGCACCGGGACAGGGGATGGCTACACCTTC

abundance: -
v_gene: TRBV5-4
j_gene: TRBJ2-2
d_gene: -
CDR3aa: CASSVQGTGELFF
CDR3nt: TGTGCCAGCAGCGTACAGGGTACCGGGGAGCTGTTTTTT

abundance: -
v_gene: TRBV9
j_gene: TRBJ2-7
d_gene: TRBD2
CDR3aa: CASSALGTSKTYEQYF
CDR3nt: TGTGCCAGCAGCGCCCTCGGGACTAGCAAAACCTACGAGCAGTACTTC

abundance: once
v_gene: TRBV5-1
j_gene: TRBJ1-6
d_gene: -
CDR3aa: CASSLSNLGNSPLHF
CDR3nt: TGCGCCAGCAGCTTGTCTAACCTGGGAAATTCACCCCTCCACTTT

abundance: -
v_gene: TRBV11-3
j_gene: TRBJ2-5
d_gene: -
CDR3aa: CASSLAAGVGETQYF
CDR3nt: TGTGCCAGCAGCTTAGCGGCAGGGGTAGGGGAGACCCAGTACTTC

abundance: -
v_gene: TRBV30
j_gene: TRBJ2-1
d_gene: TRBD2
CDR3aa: CAWRTSGARNEQFF
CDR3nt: TGTGCCTGGAGGACTAGCGGGGCTCGAAATGAGCAGTTCTTC

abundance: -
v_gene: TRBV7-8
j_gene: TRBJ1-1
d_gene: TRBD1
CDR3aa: CASSLRQGASWTEAFF
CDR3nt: TGTGCCAGCAGCCTCCGACAGGGGGCGAGTTGGACTGAAGCTTTCTTT

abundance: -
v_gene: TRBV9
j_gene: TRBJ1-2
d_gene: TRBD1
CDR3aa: CASSVAGTGSTGYGYTF
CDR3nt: TGTGCCAGCAGCGTAGCTGGGACAGGGTCTACGGGCTATGGCTACACCTTC

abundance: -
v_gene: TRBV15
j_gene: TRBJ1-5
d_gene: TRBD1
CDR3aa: CATSRDAQGAIQPQHF
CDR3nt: TGTGCCACCAGCAGAGACGCCCAGGGGGCGATTCAGCCCCAGCATTTT

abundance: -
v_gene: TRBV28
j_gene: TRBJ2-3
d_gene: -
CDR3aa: CASSLPSRYLMDTQYF
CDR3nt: TGTGCCAGCAGTTTACCCAGCCGGTATCTCATGGATACGCAGTATTTT

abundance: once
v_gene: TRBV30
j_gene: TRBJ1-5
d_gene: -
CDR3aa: CAWSPGNSNQPQHF
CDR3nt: TGTGCCTGGAGTCCAGGGAATAGCAATCAGCCCCAGCATTTT

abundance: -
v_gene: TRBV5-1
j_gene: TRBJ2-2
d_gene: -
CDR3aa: CASKTGPGNTGELFF
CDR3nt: TGCGCCAGCAAAACAGGGCCGGGTAACACCGGGGAGCTGTTTTTT

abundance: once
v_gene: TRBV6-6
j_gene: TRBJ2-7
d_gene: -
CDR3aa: CASNQDRFRMGYEQYF
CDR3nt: TGTGCCAGCAACCAAGACAGGTTCCGCATGGGCTACGAGCAGTACTTC

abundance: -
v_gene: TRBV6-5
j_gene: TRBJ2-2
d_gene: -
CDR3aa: CASSPEKRWGALFF
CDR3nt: TGTGCCAGCAGTCCCGAGAAGCGGTGGGGTGCGCTGTTTTTT

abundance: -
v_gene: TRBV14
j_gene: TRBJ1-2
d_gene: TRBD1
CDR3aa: CASSQRQGYYGYTF
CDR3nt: TGTGCCAGCAGCCAACGACAGGGCTACTATGGCTACACCTTC

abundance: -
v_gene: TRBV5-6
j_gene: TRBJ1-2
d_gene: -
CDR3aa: CASSLAGRPFYGYTF
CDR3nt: TGTGCCAGCAGCTTGGCTGGCAGGCCCTTCTATGGCTACACCTTC

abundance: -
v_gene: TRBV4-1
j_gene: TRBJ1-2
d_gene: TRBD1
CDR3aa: CASSQDPRDRGGYTF
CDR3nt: TGCGCCAGCAGCCAAGATCCCCGGGACAGGGGTGGCTACACCTTC

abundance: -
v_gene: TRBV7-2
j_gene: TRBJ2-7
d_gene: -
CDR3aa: CASSLARRGVDRVYEQYF
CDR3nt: TGTGCCAGCAGCTTAGCCCGCCGGGGGGTTGACAGGGTCTACGAGCAGTACTTC

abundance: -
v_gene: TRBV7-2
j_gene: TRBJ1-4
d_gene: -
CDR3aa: CASTHYEGTNEKLFF
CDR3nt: TGTGCCAGCACCCACTATGAAGGCACTAATGAAAAACTGTTTTTT

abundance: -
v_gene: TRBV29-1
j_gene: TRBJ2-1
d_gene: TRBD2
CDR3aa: CSGGGLAGFNSYNEQFF
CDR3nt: TGCAGCGGCGGCGGTCTAGCGGGATTCAACTCCTACAATGAGCAGTTCTTC

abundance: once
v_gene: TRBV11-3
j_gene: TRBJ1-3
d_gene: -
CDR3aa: CASSLGVGNTIYF
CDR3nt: TGTGCCAGCAGCTTGGGGGTTGGAAACACCATATATTTT

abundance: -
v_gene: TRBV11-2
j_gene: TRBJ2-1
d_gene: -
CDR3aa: CASSSLVFNEQFF
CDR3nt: TGTGCCAGCAGCTCCCTAGTCTTCAATGAGCAGTTCTTC

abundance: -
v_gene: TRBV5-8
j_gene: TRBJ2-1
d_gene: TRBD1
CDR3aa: CASNRDRASDEQFF
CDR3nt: TGTGCCTCCAATAGGGACAGGGCATCTGATGAGCAGTTCTTC

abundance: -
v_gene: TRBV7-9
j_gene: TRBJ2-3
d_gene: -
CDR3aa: CASSFVGSGQGTDTQYF
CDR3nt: TGTGCCAGCAGCTTTGTAGGTAGCGGACAGGGCACAGATACGCAGTATTTT

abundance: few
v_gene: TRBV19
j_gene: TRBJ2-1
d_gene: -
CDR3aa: CASSTGVRVNEQFF
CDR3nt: TGTGCCAGTAGTACCGGAGTGAGGGTCAATGAGCAGTTCTTC

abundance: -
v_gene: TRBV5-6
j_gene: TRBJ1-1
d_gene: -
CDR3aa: CASSSTQAGAFHITEAFF
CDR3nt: TGTGCCAGCAGCTCTACTCAGGCAGGGGCTTTTCATATAACTGAAGCTTTCTTT

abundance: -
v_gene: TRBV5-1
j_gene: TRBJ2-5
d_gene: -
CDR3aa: CASSSGISQETQYF
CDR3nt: TGCGCCAGCAGTTCGGGAATAAGCCAAGAGACCCAGTACTTC

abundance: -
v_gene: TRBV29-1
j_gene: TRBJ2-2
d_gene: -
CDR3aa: CSVGGIAGTGELFF
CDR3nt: TGCAGCGTTGGGGGGATCGCGGGGACCGGGGAGCTGTTTTTT

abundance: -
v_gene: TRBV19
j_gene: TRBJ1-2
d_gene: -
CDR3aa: CASSIEEGFGGYTF
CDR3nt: TGTGCCAGTAGTATAGAGGAGGGGTTCGGGGGCTACACCTTC

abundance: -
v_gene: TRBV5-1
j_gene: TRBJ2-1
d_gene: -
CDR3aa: CASSVKSRDNEQFF
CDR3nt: TGCGCCAGCAGCGTTAAGTCCCGGGACAATGAGCAGTTCTTC

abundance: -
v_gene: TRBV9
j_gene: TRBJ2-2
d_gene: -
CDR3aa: CASSVATARGELFF
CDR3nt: TGTGCCAGCAGCGTAGCAACGGCGCGGGGGGAGCTGTTTTTT

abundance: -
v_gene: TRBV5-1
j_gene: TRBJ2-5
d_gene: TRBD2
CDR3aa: CASNILAGEETQYF
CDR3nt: TGCGCCAGCAACATACTAGCGGGAGAAGAGACCCAGTACTTC